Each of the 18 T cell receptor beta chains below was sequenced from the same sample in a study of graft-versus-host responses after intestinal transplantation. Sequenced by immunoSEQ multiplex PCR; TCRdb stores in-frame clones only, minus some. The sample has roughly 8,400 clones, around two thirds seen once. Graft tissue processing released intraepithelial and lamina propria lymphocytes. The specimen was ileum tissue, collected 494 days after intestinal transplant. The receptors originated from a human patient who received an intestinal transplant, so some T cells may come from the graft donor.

The CDR3 loop reads CASSSGLAGARDTQYF. The DNA for the CDR3 is TGCGCCAGCAGCTCGGGACTAGCGGGAGCAAGAGATACGCAGTATTTT. The V gene is TRBV5-1, the J gene TRBJ2-3; 14 positions agree with TRBD2. Per germline, CDR1 SGHRS and CDR2 YFSETQ. The CDR3 extends over 16 amino acids. Trimming took 3 bases from V and 5 from J; bases not matched to a gene: 5. The full variable domain, in which reference TRBV5-1 and TRBJ2-3 provide the parts outside the CDR3, is KAGVTQTPRYLIKTRGQQVTLSCSPISGHRSVSWYQQTPGQGLQFLFEYFSETQRNKGNFPGRFSGRQFSNSRSEMNVSTLELGDSALYLCASSSGLAGARDTQYFGPGTRLTVL.

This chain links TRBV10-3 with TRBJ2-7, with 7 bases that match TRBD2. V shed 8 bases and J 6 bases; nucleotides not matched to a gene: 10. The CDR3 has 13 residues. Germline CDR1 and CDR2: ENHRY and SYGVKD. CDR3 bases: TGTGCCATCGACCGGGGGGAAGGGCTCGAGCAGTACTTC. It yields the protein CAIDRGEGLEQYF.

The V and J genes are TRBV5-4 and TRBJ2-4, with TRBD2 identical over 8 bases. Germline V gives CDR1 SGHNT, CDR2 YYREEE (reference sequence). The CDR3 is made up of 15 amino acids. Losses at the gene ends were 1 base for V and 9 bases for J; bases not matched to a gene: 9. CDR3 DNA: TGTGCCAGCAGCTTGAGCGAGTCGGGAGGGGGCATTCAGTACTTC. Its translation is CASSLSESGGGIQYF.

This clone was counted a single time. The CDR3 here is CASSLGPSSNQPQHF. In nucleotides, the CDR3 is TGTGCCAGCAGCTTGGGGCCTTCTAGCAATCAGCCCCAGCATTTT. The V call is TRBV5-6, the J call TRBJ1-5; no clear D. The length of the CDR3 is 15 residues. V dropped 0 bases and J dropped 0 bases, with 7 bases sitting between them. Germline V gene sequence: CDR1 SGHDT, CDR2 YYEEEE.

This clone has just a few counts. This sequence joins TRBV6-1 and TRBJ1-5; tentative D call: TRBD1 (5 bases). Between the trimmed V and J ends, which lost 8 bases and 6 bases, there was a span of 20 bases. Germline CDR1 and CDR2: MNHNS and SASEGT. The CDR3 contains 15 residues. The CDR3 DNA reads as TGTGCCAGCGTAGTCGGTCGGGACGGACGTCAGCCCCAGCATTTT. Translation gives CASVVGRDGRQPQHF.

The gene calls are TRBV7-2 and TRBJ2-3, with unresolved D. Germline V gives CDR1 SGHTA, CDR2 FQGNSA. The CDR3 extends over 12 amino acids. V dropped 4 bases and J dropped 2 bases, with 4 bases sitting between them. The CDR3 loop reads CASSSFTDTQYF. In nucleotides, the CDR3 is TGTGCCAGCAGCTCTTTCACAGATACGCAGTATTTT.

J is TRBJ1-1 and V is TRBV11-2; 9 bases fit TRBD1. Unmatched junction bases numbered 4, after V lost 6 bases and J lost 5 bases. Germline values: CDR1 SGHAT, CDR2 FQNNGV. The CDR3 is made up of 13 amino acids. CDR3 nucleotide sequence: TGTGCCAGCAGTGGGACAGGGATAACTGAAGCTTTCTTT. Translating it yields CASSGTGITEAFF.

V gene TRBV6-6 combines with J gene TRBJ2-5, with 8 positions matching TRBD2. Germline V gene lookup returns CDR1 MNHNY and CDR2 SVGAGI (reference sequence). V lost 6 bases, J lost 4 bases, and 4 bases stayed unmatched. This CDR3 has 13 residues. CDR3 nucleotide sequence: TGTGCCAGCAGCAGGACTAGCCGAGAGACCCAGTACTTC. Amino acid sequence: CASSRTSRETQYF.

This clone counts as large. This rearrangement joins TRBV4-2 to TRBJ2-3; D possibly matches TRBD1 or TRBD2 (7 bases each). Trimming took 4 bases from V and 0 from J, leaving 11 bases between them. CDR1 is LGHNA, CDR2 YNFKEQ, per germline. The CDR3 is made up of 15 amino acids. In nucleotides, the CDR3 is TGTGCCAGCAGCCCCAGGGGGGGAAGCACAGATACGCAGTATTTT. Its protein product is CASSPRGGSTDTQYF.

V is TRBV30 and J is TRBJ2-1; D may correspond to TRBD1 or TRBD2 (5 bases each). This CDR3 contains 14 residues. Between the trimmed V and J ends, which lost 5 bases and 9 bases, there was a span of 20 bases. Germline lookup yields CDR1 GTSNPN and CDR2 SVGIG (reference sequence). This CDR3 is CAWVPGAGGGEQFF. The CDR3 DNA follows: TGTGCCTGGGTACCCGGGGCTGGGGGTGGTGAGCAGTTCTTC. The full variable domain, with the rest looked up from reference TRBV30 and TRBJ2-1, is SQTIHQWPATLVQPVGSPLSLECTVEGTSNPNLYWYRQAAGRGLQLLFYSVGIGQISSEVPQNLSASRPQDRQFILSSKKLLLSDSGFYLCAWVPGAGGGEQFFGPGTRLTVL.

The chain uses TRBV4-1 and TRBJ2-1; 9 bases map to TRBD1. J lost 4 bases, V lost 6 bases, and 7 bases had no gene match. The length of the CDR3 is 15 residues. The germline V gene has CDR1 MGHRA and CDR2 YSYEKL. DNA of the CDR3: TGCGCCAGCAGTCTCCGGACAGGGGAATACAATGAGCAGTTCTTC. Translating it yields CASSLRTGEYNEQFF.

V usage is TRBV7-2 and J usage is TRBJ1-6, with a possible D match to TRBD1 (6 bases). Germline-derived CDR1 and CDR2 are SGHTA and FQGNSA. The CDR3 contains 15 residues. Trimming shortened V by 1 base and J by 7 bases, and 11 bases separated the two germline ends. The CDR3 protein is CASSLGGTLNSPLHF. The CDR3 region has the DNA TGTGCCAGCAGCTTAGGAGGGACACTGAATTCACCCCTCCACTTT.

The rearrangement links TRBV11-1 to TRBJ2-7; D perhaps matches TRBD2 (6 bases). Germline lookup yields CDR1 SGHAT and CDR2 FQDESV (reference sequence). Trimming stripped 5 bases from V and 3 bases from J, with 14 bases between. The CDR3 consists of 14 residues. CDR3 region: CASSLTRGSYEQYF. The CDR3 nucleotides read TGTGCCAGCAGCCTAACCCGGGGGAGCTACGAGCAGTACTTC.

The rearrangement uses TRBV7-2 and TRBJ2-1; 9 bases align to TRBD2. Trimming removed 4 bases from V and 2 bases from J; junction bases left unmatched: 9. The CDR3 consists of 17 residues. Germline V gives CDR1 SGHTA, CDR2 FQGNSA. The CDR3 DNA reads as TGTGCCAGCAGCTATATGCTGATAGCGGGAGCCTACAATGAGCAGTTCTTC. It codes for CASSYMLIAGAYNEQFF.

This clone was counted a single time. CDR3 nucleotide sequence: TGTGCCAGCTCACCGGACAGGGCCAACACCGGGGAGCTGTTTTTT. Translation: CASSPDRANTGELFF. The J gene is TRBJ2-2, the V gene TRBV18, with TRBD1 matching over 8 bases. CDR1 and CDR2 from the germline V gene are KGHSH and LQKENI. The CDR3 consists of 15 residues. V lost 3 bases and J lost 2; bases outside the gene matches: 2.

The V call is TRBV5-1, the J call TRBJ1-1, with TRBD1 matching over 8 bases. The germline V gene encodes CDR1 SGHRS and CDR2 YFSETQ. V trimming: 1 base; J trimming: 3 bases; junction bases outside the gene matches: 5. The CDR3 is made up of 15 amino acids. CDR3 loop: CASSLRTGRDTEAFF. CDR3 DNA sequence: TGCGCCAGCAGCTTGCGGACAGGGAGGGACACTGAAGCTTTCTTT.

This CDR3 reads CASSEPDYEQYF. In nucleotides, the CDR3 is TGTGCCAGCAGTGAGCCGGACTACGAGCAGTACTTC. The J gene is TRBJ2-7, the V gene TRBV27; D gene uncertain. The V gene lost 5 bases and the J gene lost 3 bases, with 8 bases spanning the gap. The CDR3 extends over 12 amino acids. Germline V gives CDR1 MNHEY, CDR2 SMNVEV (reference sequence).

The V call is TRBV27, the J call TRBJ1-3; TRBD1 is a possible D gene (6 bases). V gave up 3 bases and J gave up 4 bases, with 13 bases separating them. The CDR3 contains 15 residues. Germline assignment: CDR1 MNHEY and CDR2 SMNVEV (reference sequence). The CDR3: CASSLSRGRGNTIYF. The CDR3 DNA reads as TGTGCCAGCAGTTTGAGCAGGGGTCGCGGAAACACCATATATTTT.